The 29 T cell receptor beta chains presented below share a single source sample, sequenced in a study of control samples from healthy donors and cancer patients. The assay was immunoSEQ multiplex PCR, and TCRdb's table has in-frame clones only and misses some. The sample data list around 190,000 clones. Sequences were obtained from blood. The receptors stem from a woman aged 30 to 39 in good health.

On this clone: The same CDR3 also results from other DNA sequences found in this sample. The chain couples TRBV28 to TRBJ1-1, with 7 bases identical to TRBD1. Trimming removed 6 bases from V and 4 bases from J; junction bases left unmatched: 5. Germline V CDR1 and CDR2: MDHEN, SYDVKM. The CDR3 sequence is 13 residues long. The CDR3 reads CASSRDRVTEAFF. For the CDR3, the DNA is TGTGCCAGCAGCCGCGACAGGGTCACTGAAGCTTTCTTT.

The chain carries TRBV18 and TRBJ1-1; the D gene is possibly TRBD1 (5 bases). CDR1 and CDR2 from the germline V gene are KGHSH and LQKENI. This CDR3 contains 16 residues. Deletions cut 4 bases from V and 7 bases from J, with 22 bases between. The CDR3 DNA follows: TGTGCCAGCTCACGTCGGGACTCACAGACCTCAATTGAAGCTTTCTTT. The encoded protein is CASSRRDSQTSIEAFF.

This chain uses TRBV18 with TRBJ1-5; 8 nucleotides agree with TRBD1. Trimming took 3 bases from V and 5 from J; bases not matched to a gene: 6. Germline V lookup: CDR1 KGHSH, CDR2 LQKENI. The length of the CDR3 is 15 residues. The CDR3 loop reads CASSPRGTGDQPQHF. In DNA form, the CDR3 reads TGTGCCAGCTCACCGCGGGGGACAGGTGATCAGCCCCAGCATTTT.

The V and J genes are TRBV19 and TRBJ1-5, with 10 nucleotides matching TRBD1. The CDR3 length is 15 residues. CDR1 and CDR2 (germline): LNHDA, SQIVND (reference sequence). After removal of 10 bases from V and 5 bases from J, the junction contained 11 bases not matched to a gene. The DNA for the CDR3 is TGTGCCACCAAACCGGGACAGGGGACCTATCAGCCCCAGCATTTT. Translated: CATKPGQGTYQPQHF.

DNA of the CDR3: TGTGCCTGGAGTTCTCATGACCTCCCGATCTCTGGGGCCAACGTCCTGACTTTC. This translates into CAWSSHDLPISGANVLTF. This sequence joins TRBV30 and TRBJ2-6, with D uncertain. The CDR3 has 18 amino acids. Trimming removed 2 bases from V and 0 bases from J, with 17 bases in between. The V gene's germline CDR1 is GTSNPN and CDR2 SVGIG (reference sequence).

This chain connects TRBV6-5 to TRBJ1-1, with unresolved D. Germline V gene sequence: CDR1 MNHEY, CDR2 SVGAGI. The CDR3 extends over 16 amino acids. The V and J ends lost 2 bases and 3 bases respectively, with 16 bases between them. The CDR3 DNA reads as TGTGCCAGCAGTTACAAGCTGGGCGGGGTACACACTGAAGCTTTCTTT. This gives the protein CASSYKLGGVHTEAFF.

The CDR3 loop reads CASSTRDNRYEQYF. The CDR3 region has the DNA TGTGCCAGTAGTACCCGGGACAATCGATACGAGCAGTACTTC. This chain links TRBV19 with TRBJ2-7, with D possibly being TRBD1 (6 bases). The CDR3 loop spans 14 amino acids. Germline V gene lookup returns CDR1 LNHDA and CDR2 SQIVND (reference sequence). The V end was cut by 4 bases, the J end by 4 bases, with 14 bases between.

The chain carries TRBV19 and TRBJ2-5; 11 bases match TRBD2. This CDR3 is built from 16 residues. CDR1 and CDR2 from the germline V gene are LNHDA and SQIVND (reference sequence). V was clipped by 6 bases and J by 5 bases; unmatched bases: 11. CDR3 DNA: TGTGCCAGTAGGCTCAAGGGACTAGCGGCGGGGGAGACCCAGTACTTC. It encodes CASRLKGLAAGETQYF. Full variable domain (missing parts from reference TRBV19 and TRBJ2-5): DGGITQSPKYLFRKEGQNVTLSCEQNLNHDAMYWYRQDPGQGLRLIYYSQIVNDFQKGDIAEGYSVSREKKESFPLTVTSAQKNPTAFYLCASRLKGLAAGETQYFGPGTRLLVL.

The V gene is TRBV9, the J gene TRBJ2-7; no firm D call. Germline lookup yields CDR1 SGDLS and CDR2 YYNGEE. The CDR3 spans 14 residues. V dropped 0 bases and J dropped 3 bases, with 10 bases sitting between them. CDR3 sequence reads: CASSVGVGYYEQYF. CDR3 coding DNA: TGTGCCAGCAGCGTAGGAGTCGGATACTACGAGCAGTACTTC.

This chain links TRBV27 with TRBJ1-2, with 10 bases that match TRBD1. V dropped 6 bases and J dropped 2; count of bases not matched to a gene: 3. The germline V gene has CDR1 MNHEY and CDR2 SMNVEV (reference sequence). CDR3 length equals 14 residues. The CDR3: CASRSDRGNYGYTF. For the CDR3, the DNA is TGTGCCAGCAGGTCGGACAGGGGGAACTATGGCTACACCTTC.

This rearrangement joins TRBV24-1 to TRBJ1-2, with D perhaps TRBD1 (5 bases). There are 15 residues in the CDR3. Trimming stripped 2 bases from V and 3 bases from J, with 12 bases between. From germline, CDR1 is KGHDR and CDR2 SFDVKD. The CDR3 sequence: CATSDSLVGDYGYTF. The DNA for the CDR3 is TGTGCCACCAGTGATTCCCTCGTGGGGGACTATGGCTACACCTTC.

The CDR3 loop reads CASSPTGFSGNTIYF. For the CDR3, the DNA is TGTGCCAGTAGTCCTACAGGGTTCTCTGGAAACACCATATATTTT. The chain employs TRBV19 and TRBJ1-3; D might be TRBD1 (6 bases). The CDR3 loop spans 15 amino acids. Per germline, CDR1 LNHDA and CDR2 SQIVND (reference sequence). Trimming pared 5 bases from V and 0 bases from J, leaving 11 bases between.

The chain combines TRBV28 with TRBJ1-2, with D maybe TRBD1 (5 bases). The germline V and J ends were trimmed by 8 bases and 5 bases, with 9 bases remaining between them. Germline V CDR1 and CDR2: MDHEN, SYDVKM. The CDR3 runs to 11 residues. CDR3 sequence reads: CASSDRYGYTF. The CDR3 DNA is TGTGCCAGCTCTGACAGATATGGCTACACCTTC.

V usage is TRBV4-1 and J usage is TRBJ1-1; weak D call: TRBD1 (6 bases). The CDR3 has 14 amino acids. V was clipped by 1 base and J by 3 bases, with 9 bases between them. CDR1 MGHRA and CDR2 YSYEKL come from the germline V gene. CDR3 nucleotides: TGCGCCAGCAGCCAAGCAGGGGAGGACACTGAAGCTTTCTTT. Translating gives CASSQAGEDTEAFF.

The chain is built from TRBV14 and TRBJ2-3, with D tentatively TRBD2 (6 bases). Germline V lookup: CDR1 SGHDN, CDR2 FVKESK. Deletions cut 4 bases from V and 3 bases from J, with 23 bases between. There are 18 residues in the CDR3. CDR3 protein: CASSPTGRTGGPTDTQYF. The CDR3 DNA reads as TGTGCCAGCAGCCCTACGGGGAGGACCGGGGGACCAACAGATACGCAGTATTTT.

J is TRBJ1-2 and V is TRBV5-6; D gene unclear. The germline V gene encodes CDR1 SGHDT and CDR2 YYEEEE. This CDR3 has 14 residues. V lost 2 bases to trimming and J lost 4 bases, with 12 bases between them. CDR3 nucleotides: TGTGCCAGCAGCTTTTGGGTGTCAAGCTATGGCTACACCTTC. Its translation: CASSFWVSSYGYTF. Supplemented by reference TRBV5-6 and TRBJ1-2, the full variable domain reads DAGVTQSPTHLIKTRGQQVTLRCSPKSGHDTVSWYQQALGQGPQFIFQYYEEEERQRGNFPDRFSGHQFPNYSSELNVNALLLGDSALYLCASSFWVSSYGYTFGSGTRLTVV.

The CDR3 spells CASSMGGTTSQPQHF. The DNA of the CDR3 is TGTGCCAGCAGTATGGGGGGGACCACGAGTCAGCCCCAGCATTTT. This rearrangement joins TRBV6-5 to TRBJ1-5; D might be TRBD1 (5 bases). CDR1 is MNHEY, CDR2 SVGAGI, per germline. This CDR3 has 15 residues. Trimming cost V 5 bases and J 6 bases, with 17 bases left between them.

This chain connects TRBV6-6 to TRBJ1-5; D perhaps matches TRBD1 (5 bases). Germline values: CDR1 MNHNY, CDR2 SVGAGI (reference sequence). This CDR3 contains 13 residues. V shed 1 base and J shed 4 bases, with 5 bases lying between them. The CDR3 here is CASSYWGNQPQHF. As DNA, the CDR3 is TGTGCCAGCAGTTACTGGGGGAATCAGCCCCAGCATTTT.

The V gene is TRBV19, the J gene TRBJ1-6; D remains ambiguous. CDR3 length equals 13 residues. Trimming pared 6 bases from V and 8 bases from J, leaving 11 bases between. Germline CDR1 reads LNHDA; CDR2 reads SQIVND (reference sequence). Written as DNA, the CDR3 is TGTGCCAGTAGATCTAAGGGCTATTCACCCCTCCACTTT. Translated: CASRSKGYSPLHF.

The chain joins TRBV5-1 to TRBJ1-6; possible D gene TRBD1, 6 bases. Germline CDR1 and CDR2: SGHRS and YFSETQ. V gave up 4 bases and J gave up 7 bases, with 12 bases separating them. This CDR3 comprises 14 residues. CDR3 DNA sequence: TGCGCCAGCAGCGAGGACAGAGTAAATTCACCCCTCCACTTT. Its translation is CASSEDRVNSPLHF.

The CDR3 is CASSPPSRRGSSGNTIYF. The CDR3 DNA follows: TGTGCCAGCTCACCTCCCAGCCGGCGCGGCAGCTCTGGAAACACCATATATTTT. The V call is TRBV18, the J call TRBJ1-3, with D unresolved. The V end lost 3 bases, the J end lost 0 bases, and 18 bases lay between the germline ends. This CDR3 region has 18 residues. Per germline, CDR1 KGHSH and CDR2 LQKENI.

V gene TRBV5-6 combines with J gene TRBJ2-7; 7 nucleotides agree with TRBD1. Germline values: CDR1 SGHDT, CDR2 YYEEEE. Trimming at V came to 5 bases and at J to 2 bases, leaving 4 bases not matched to a gene. CDR3 length equals 13 residues. CDR3 in DNA: TGTGCCAGCAGTTCGACAGGGACCTACGAGCAGTACTTC. Translation gives CASSSTGTYEQYF.

The gene calls are TRBV18 and TRBJ2-7; 10 positions agree with TRBD1. Germline loops: CDR1 KGHSH, CDR2 LQKENI. This CDR3 is 14 amino acids long. V lost 3 bases to trimming and J lost 2 bases; unmatched junction nucleotides: 1. CDR3 region: CASSPGTGAYEQYF. The CDR3 bases are TGTGCCAGCTCACCCGGGACAGGGGCCTACGAGCAGTACTTC.

V gene TRBV19 combines with J gene TRBJ1-4, with a possible D match to TRBD1 (6 bases). The CDR3 totals 15 residues. Trimming left V 5 bases short and J 7 bases short, with 17 bases between. Germline values: CDR1 LNHDA, CDR2 SQIVND (reference sequence). The CDR3 DNA is TGTGCCAGTAGTGCCAACAGGGTTCTGGCTGAAAAACTGTTTTTT. Translated: CASSANRVLAEKLFF.

This rearrangement joins TRBV6-4 to TRBJ1-1; possibly TRBD1 for D (5 bases). The CDR3 runs to 13 residues. Germline assignment: CDR1 MRHNA and CDR2 SNTAGT. V dropped 6 bases and J dropped 1 base, with 9 bases sitting between them. The CDR3 nucleotides read TGTGCCAGCAGCCACGGGGGGAACACTGAAGCTTTCTTT. This codes for CASSHGGNTEAFF.

The chain joins TRBV3-1 (or the pseudogene TRBV3-2) to TRBJ2-1, with D hard to call. Germline CDR1 LGHDT, CDR2 YNNKEL (reference sequence). The CDR3 is 13 amino acids. Trimming took off 1 base at V and 4 bases at J, with 5 bases between the two ends. In nucleotides, the CDR3 is TGTGCCAGCAGCCAAGGGCCGTACAATGAGCAGTTCTTC. Translated, it gives CASSQGPYNEQFF.

The chain has TRBV15 and TRBJ1-2; 9 bases are a match to TRBD1. The CDR3 is made up of 14 amino acids. CDR1 and CDR2 from the germline V gene are LNHNV and YYDKDF (reference sequence). V was pared by 3 bases and J by 5 bases, with 4 bases of the junction left unmatched. The CDR3 DNA sequence: TGTGCCACCAGCAGGTACAGGGGGCGTTATGGCTACACCTTC. It encodes CATSRYRGRYGYTF.

The chain links TRBV29-1 to TRBJ2-3; TRBD1 might be the D (5 bases). The germline V gene encodes CDR1 SQVTM and CDR2 ANQGSEA. Trimming shortened V by 6 bases and J by 1 base, and 14 bases separated the two germline ends. The CDR3 covers 14 residues. The CDR3 reads CSVPRVQGTDTQYF. CDR3 sequence (DNA): TGCAGCGTACCCAGGGTACAGGGCACAGATACGCAGTATTTT.

The genes are TRBV19 and TRBJ1-3, with 7 bases fitting TRBD1. V lost 7 bases to trimming and J lost 3 bases; unmatched junction nucleotides: 9. Germline CDR1 is LNHDA and CDR2 is SQIVND (reference sequence). The CDR3 length is 15 residues. CDR3 region: CASNRGGIFGNTIYF. The DNA of the CDR3 is TGTGCCAGTAACAGGGGTGGCATTTTTGGAAACACCATATATTTT.